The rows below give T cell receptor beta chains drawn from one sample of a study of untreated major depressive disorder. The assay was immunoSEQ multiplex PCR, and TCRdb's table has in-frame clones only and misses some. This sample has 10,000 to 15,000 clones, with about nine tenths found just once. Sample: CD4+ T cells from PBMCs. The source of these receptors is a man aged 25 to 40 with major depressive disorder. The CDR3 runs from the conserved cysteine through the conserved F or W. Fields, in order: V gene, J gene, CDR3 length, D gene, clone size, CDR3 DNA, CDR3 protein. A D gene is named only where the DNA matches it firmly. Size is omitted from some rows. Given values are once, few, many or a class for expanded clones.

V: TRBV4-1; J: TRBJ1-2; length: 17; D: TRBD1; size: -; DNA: TGCGCCAGCAGCCAAGGGGGACAGGGGAGGCTTGACGATGGCTACACCTTC; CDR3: CASSQGGQGRLDDGYTF
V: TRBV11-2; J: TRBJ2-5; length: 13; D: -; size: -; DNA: TGTGCCAGCAGCTGGGGAATTCAAGAGACCCAGTACTTC; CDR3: CASSWGIQETQYF
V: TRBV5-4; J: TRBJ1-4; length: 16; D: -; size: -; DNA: TGTGCCAGCAGTCACGACAGGTTACCCCCAAATGAAAAACTGTTTTTT; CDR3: CASSHDRLPPNEKLFF
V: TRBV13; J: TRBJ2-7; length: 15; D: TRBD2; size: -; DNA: TGTGCCAGCAGTCCCAGGGGTAGCGGGGCCGGGGAGCAGTACTTC; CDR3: CASSPRGSGAGEQYF
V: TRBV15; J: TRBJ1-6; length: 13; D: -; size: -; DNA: TGTGCCACCGGAGGGTCCGTAAATTCACCCCTCCACTTT; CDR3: CATGGSVNSPLHF
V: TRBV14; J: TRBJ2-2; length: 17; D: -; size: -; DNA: TGTGCCAGCAGCCAAGGGACGGGCAGGGGAGACACCGGGGAGCTGTTTTTT; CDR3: CASSQGTGRGDTGELFF
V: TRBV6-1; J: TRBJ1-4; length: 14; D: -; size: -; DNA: TGTGCCAGCAGCGACCCCGGTCTTAATGAAAAACTGTTTTTT; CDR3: CASSDPGLNEKLFF
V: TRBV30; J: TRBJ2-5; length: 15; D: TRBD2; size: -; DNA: TGTGCCTGGAGTGTATGGGGGGGACGCACGGAGACCCAGTACTTC; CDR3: CAWSVWGGRTETQYF
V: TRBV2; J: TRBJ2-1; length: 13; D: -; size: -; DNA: TGTGCCAGCGGACTCCTCTTATACAATGAGCAGTTCTTC; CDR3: CASGLLLYNEQFF
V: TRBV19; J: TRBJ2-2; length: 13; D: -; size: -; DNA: TGTGCCAGTAACACAGGAGCCACCGGGGAGCTGTTTTTT; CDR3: CASNTGATGELFF
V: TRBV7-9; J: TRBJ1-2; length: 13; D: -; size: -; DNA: TGTGCCAGCAGCTGGGTACCGAACTATGGCTACACCTTC; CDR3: CASSWVPNYGYTF
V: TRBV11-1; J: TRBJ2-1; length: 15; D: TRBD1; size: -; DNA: TGTGCCACTTCATCCCGGGACAGTTACTACAATGAGCAGTTCTTC; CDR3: CATSSRDSYYNEQFF
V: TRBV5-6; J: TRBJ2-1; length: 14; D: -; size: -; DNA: TGTGCCAGCAGCTTATATGGCCCGACAAGTGAGCAGTTCTTC; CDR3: CASSLYGPTSEQFF
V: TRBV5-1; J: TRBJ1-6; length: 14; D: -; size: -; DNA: TGCGCCAGCAGAAGAAACGGGGACGCTTCACCCCTCCACTTT; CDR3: CASRRNGDASPLHF
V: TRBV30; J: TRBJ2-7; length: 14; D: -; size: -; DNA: TGTGCCTGGAGTGTGGGAGTCCACCCCTACGAGCAGTACTTC; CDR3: CAWSVGVHPYEQYF
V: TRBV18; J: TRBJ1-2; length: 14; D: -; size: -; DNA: TGTGCCAGCTCACCACCGACCAGGGAGGTTGGCTACACCTTC; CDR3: CASSPPTREVGYTF
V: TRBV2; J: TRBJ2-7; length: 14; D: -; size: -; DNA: TGTGCCAGCAGTTTTAAACCTGACGGCTACGAGCAGTACTTC; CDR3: CASSFKPDGYEQYF
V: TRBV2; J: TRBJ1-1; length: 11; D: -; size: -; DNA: TGTGCCAGCAGTCTAGGTACTGAAGCTTTCTTT; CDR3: CASSLGTEAFF
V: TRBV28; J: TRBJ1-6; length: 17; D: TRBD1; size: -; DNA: TGTGCCAGCAGTCATTACGGACAGGGAACCTATAATTCACCCCTCCACTTT; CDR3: CASSHYGQGTYNSPLHF
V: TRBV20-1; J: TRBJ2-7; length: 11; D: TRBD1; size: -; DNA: TGCAGTGCCAGACAGGGCTACGAGCAGTACTTC; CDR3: CSARQGYEQYF
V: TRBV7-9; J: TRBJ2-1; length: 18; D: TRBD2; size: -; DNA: TGTGCCAGCAGCTTAGTCCCTAGCGGGGGGGCCCTTGACAATGAGCAGTTCTTC; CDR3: CASSLVPSGGALDNEQFF
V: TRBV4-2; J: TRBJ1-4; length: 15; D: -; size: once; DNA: TGTGCCAGCAGCCAACAGGGAGGGGGGAATGAAAAACTGTTTTTT; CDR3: CASSQQGGGNEKLFF